The entry below gives a single TCR beta chain sequence along with its context. Its cognate antigen is unknown. The data derive from a study of T cell responses to AZD1222 COVID-19 vaccine. The method was immunoSEQ multiplex PCR; TCRdb's version includes in-frame clones alone and lacks a portion of them. The data hold about 140,000 clones, with 92% observed a single time. This CDR3 has 14 residues. The V gene lost 8 bases and the J gene lost 7 bases, with 24 bases spanning the gap. Per the germline V gene, CDR1 is SQVTM and CDR2 is ANQGSEA. Overall study results and limits: Clonal diversity was possibly underestimated; the donors were predominantly white British and more often female.

The rearrangement links TRBV29-1 to TRBJ2-7, with D perhaps TRBD2 (6 bases). The sample here was peripheral blood, taken on day 0 of AZD1222 vaccination. This receptor was identified in an adult in good health. The CDR3 nucleotides are TGCAGCTGCCGAGGGACTCAGAATCAGGATGAGCAGTACTTC. It specifies CSCRGTQNQDEQYF.